The 15 T cell receptor beta chains below come from one sample, sequenced in a study of cytomegalovirus exposure and HLA in healthy donors. Assay: immunoSEQ multiplex PCR; the TCRdb copy retains only in-frame clones and omits some. The sample gives around 66,000 clones, around 97% of which show up once; 1.5% to 2% is in the top ten. The specimen was PBMCs. These receptors all come from a woman aged 18-35 years in good health and CMV-seropositive.

The gene calls are TRBV5-5 and TRBJ2-5; TRBD2 might be the D (5 bases). V was shortened by 2 bases and J by 4 bases, with 12 bases between the two germline ends. The CDR3 consists of 14 residues. Germline assignment: CDR1 SGHKS and CDR2 YYEKEE (reference sequence). The CDR3 sequence: CASSFELGGETQYF. The CDR3 nucleotides read TGTGCCAGCAGCTTTGAACTAGGCGGAGAGACCCAGTACTTC.

The chain combines TRBV9 with TRBJ2-7, with TRBD2 as a possible D gene (6 bases). Trimming cost V 3 bases and J 0 bases, with 16 bases left between them. The CDR3 is 16 amino acids. The germline CDR1 and CDR2 sequences are SGDLS and YYNGEE. The CDR3 DNA reads as TGTGCCAGCAGCGGAACCGGGACTCAAAGCTCCTACGAGCAGTACTTC. Translated, it gives CASSGTGTQSSYEQYF.

The chain uses TRBV5-3 and TRBJ2-4; 9 bases agree with TRBD1. TRBV5-3 is an open reading frame whose function is uncertain. Germline trimming cut 5 bases from V and 0 bases from J; bases unmatched to any gene: 9. The CDR3 totals 17 residues. The DNA of the CDR3 is TGTGCCAGAAGGTGGGAGGGACAGGGTTTAGCCAAAAACATTCAGTACTTC. It encodes CARRWEGQGLAKNIQYF.

The rearrangement joins TRBV27 to TRBJ1-1; 8 positions match TRBD1. This CDR3 is 15 amino acids long. In germline, CDR1 is MNHEY, CDR2 SMNVEV (reference sequence). After removal of 6 bases from V and 1 base from J, the junction contained 7 bases not matched to a gene. Written as DNA, the CDR3 is TGTGCCAGCAGCAGGGGGCCGGGTGGGAACACTGAAGCTTTCTTT. It encodes CASSRGPGGNTEAFF.

The chain recombines TRBV28 with TRBJ2-7; D is ambiguous. This CDR3 has 14 residues. V lost 5 bases, J lost 0 bases, and 11 bases lay in between. Germline CDR1 and CDR2: MDHEN and SYDVKM. This CDR3 reads CASSRLDNSYEQYF. Written as DNA, the CDR3 is TGTGCCAGCAGTCGGCTCGACAACTCCTACGAGCAGTACTTC.

This rearrangement joins TRBV9 to TRBJ1-3, with D hard to call. Trimming left V 0 bases short and J 0 bases short, with 4 bases between. CDR1 and CDR2 (germline): SGDLS, YYNGEE. This CDR3 has 14 amino acids. The CDR3 region is CASSVDGSGNTIYF. Here the CDR3 DNA reads TGTGCCAGCAGCGTAGACGGCTCTGGAAACACCATATATTTT.

This chain joins TRBV28 and TRBJ1-5, with D unclear. The CDR3 runs 16 residues. Germline V gene data show CDR1 as MDHEN and CDR2 as SYDVKM. V shed 7 bases and J shed 4 bases, with 20 bases lying between them. The CDR3 sequence is CASTRTLGQGNQPQHF. CDR3 bases: TGTGCCAGCACTCGAACCCTAGGTCAAGGAAATCAGCCCCAGCATTTT.

The gene calls are TRBV6-5 and TRBJ1-1; D is perhaps TRBD1 (5 bases). The CDR3 is 13 residues long. V gave up 2 bases and J gave up 3 bases, with 7 bases separating them. Germline CDR1 reads MNHEY; CDR2 reads SVGAGI. CDR3: CASSYLGDTEAFF. The CDR3 DNA follows: TGTGCCAGCAGTTACCTAGGGGACACTGAAGCTTTCTTT.

The chain joins TRBV5-1 to TRBJ1-2, with 12 bases matching TRBD1. V trimming: 4 bases; J trimming: 4 bases; junction bases outside the gene matches: 8. The CDR3 sequence is 16 residues long. CDR1 is SGHRS, CDR2 YFSETQ, per germline. The CDR3 is CASSPSGTGGFYGYTF. For the CDR3, the DNA is TGCGCCAGCAGCCCCTCCGGGACAGGGGGCTTCTATGGCTACACCTTC.

The rearrangement joins TRBV9 to TRBJ2-1; 14 nucleotides line up with TRBD2. The V gene's germline CDR1 is SGDLS and CDR2 YYNGEE. The CDR3 is 15 residues long. V trimming: 6 bases; J trimming: 4 bases; junction bases outside the gene matches: 3. The CDR3 region is CASTGTSGRYNEQFF. The CDR3 DNA is TGTGCCAGCACCGGGACTAGCGGGAGATACAATGAGCAGTTCTTC.

The V call is TRBV5-1, the J call TRBJ2-7; TRBD2 might be the D (5 bases). Looked up from germline, CDR1 is SGHRS and CDR2 is YFSETQ. The V and J ends lost 4 bases and 6 bases respectively, with 14 bases between them. The CDR3 runs to 13 residues. The DNA of the CDR3 is TGCGCCAGCAGCACCGGACGGAGGAGCGAGCAGTACTTC. Amino acid sequence: CASSTGRRSEQYF.

The chain employs TRBV7-3 and TRBJ2-3, with D perhaps matching TRBD1 (6 bases). The ends were cut back, 2 bases at V and 0 bases at J, with 18 bases in the middle. There are 18 residues in the CDR3. Germline V gene sequence: CDR1 SGHTA, CDR2 FQGTGA. This CDR3 reads CASSLQTGNPLSTDTQYF. The CDR3, as DNA: TGTGCCAGCAGCTTACAGACAGGAAACCCTCTAAGCACAGATACGCAGTATTTT.

The J gene is TRBJ2-3, the V gene TRBV5-6, with D perhaps TRBD2 (6 bases). Per the germline V gene, CDR1 is SGHDT and CDR2 is YYEEEE. The CDR3 has 12 residues. V dropped 3 bases and J dropped 6 bases, with 8 bases sitting between them. The CDR3 loop reads CASSSTRDTQYF. CDR3 DNA: TGTGCCAGCAGCTCGACTAGGGATACGCAGTATTTT.

J is TRBJ2-2 and V is TRBV10-3; D is perhaps TRBD2 (6 bases). This CDR3 is 15 amino acids long. The V end lost 0 bases, the J end lost 5 bases, and 10 bases lay between the germline ends. Germline V gene data show CDR1 as ENHRY and CDR2 as SYGVKD. The CDR3 spells CAISESILATGELFF. CDR3 in DNA: TGTGCCATCAGTGAGTCGATTCTAGCGACCGGGGAGCTGTTTTTT.

The chain has TRBV30 and TRBJ2-7; 9 bases fit TRBD1. CDR3 length: 13 residues. V lost 5 bases, J lost 5 bases, and 7 bases stayed unmatched. CDR1 is GTSNPN, CDR2 SVGIG, per germline (reference sequence). DNA for the CDR3: TGTGCCTGGTGGGGACAGGGTATGGACGAGCAGTACTTC. Translated, it gives CAWWGQGMDEQYF.